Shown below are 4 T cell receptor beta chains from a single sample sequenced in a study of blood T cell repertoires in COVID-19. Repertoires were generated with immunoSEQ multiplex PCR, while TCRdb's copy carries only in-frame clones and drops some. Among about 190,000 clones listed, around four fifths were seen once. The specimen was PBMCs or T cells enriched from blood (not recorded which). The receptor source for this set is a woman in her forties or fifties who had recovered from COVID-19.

CDR3: CASSKQGALNTEAFF. For the CDR3, the DNA is TGTGCCAGCAGCAAACAGGGGGCGCTTAACACTGAAGCTTTCTTT. The rearrangement joins TRBV21-1 to TRBJ1-1; the table's TRBD1 call for D was not verified on the DNA. TRBV21-1 is reported as a pseudogene. The CDR3 has 15 amino acids.

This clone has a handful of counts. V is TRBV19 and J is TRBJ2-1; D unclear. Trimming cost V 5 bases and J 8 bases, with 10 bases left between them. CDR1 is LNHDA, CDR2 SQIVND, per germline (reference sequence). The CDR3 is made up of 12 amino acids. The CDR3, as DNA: TGTGCCAGTAGTCGAGAAATGTATGAGCAGTTCTTC. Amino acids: CASSREMYEQFF.

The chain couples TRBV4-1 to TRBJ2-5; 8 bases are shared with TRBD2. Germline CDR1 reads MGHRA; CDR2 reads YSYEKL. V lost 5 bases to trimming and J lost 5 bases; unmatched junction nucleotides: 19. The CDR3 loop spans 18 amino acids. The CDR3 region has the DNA TGCGCCAGCAGCGATAGTAGTCGGTCTGCGGGAGGATGGGAGACCCAGTACTTC. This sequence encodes CASSDSSRSAGGWETQYF.

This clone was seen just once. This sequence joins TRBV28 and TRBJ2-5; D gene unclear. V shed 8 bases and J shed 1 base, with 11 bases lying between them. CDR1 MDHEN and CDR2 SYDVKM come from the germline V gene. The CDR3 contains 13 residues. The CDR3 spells CASERSIQETQYF. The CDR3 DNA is TGTGCCAGCGAGCGCTCCATCCAAGAGACCCAGTACTTC.